This entry is about one T cell receptor (beta chain). This clonotype showed up many times. Its specific antigen is unknown. Base qualities were left out, and no much larger clone turns up one base away. CDR1 and CDR2, per the germline V gene, are SGHAT and FQNNGV. From its cysteine to its phenylalanine, the CDR3 spans 16 amino acids. Only CDR3 DNA is held: 48 bases, read in frame from base 1. V is shortened by 2 bases, J by 5 bases, and the region joining them spans 18 bases. The data belong to a study of T cells after yellow fever vaccination (dated by TCRdb to between 2018 and 2021). Regarding the research as a whole: The SMART-Seq v4 Ultra Low Input RNA kit was used to prepare libraries from fractions with low cell numbers. To follow T-cell clones before and after primary and booster YFV17D yellow fever vaccination, bulk TCR alpha and beta repertoires were sequenced over time. Two healthy male donors, one aged 18 to 30 and one aged 30 to 40 years, were included in the cohort. Bulk PBMC replicates and cell subsets were isolated from blood drawn at multiple timepoints before and after both primary and secondary immunization.

Reading the label with the study, this specimen's treatment or condition is: live attenuated yellow fever vaccine strain. A standard Ficoll-Paque protocol was used to isolate PBMCs from peripheral blood. CD4 and CD8 T-cell fractions were isolated with Dynabeads CD4 and CD8 positive selection kits. RNA was extracted with TriZol from bulk PBMCs, CD4 and CD8 fractions, and dextramer-positive and dextramer-negative fractions. Findings and caveats that apply to the study as a whole: A small fraction of clonotypes showed up in both the CD4 and CD8 compartments, probably as a result of convergent recombination. Computational filtering was required because FACS-sorted repertoires could contain abundant contaminating clonotypes from the bulk population. Most clones expanded after primary vaccination were re-detected after the booster (about 95% of CD4 and roughly 87% of CD8), suggesting broad memory maintenance. Because the study included only two donors, the extent to which the findings can be generalized is limited. The secondary T-cell response was found to be weaker but faster than the primary response, with a peak reached on day 5 rather than on day 15.

TCR cDNA was made using 5'RACE template switching, a step that added a universal primer site and unique molecular identifiers. Priming of cDNA synthesis was performed from both the TCR alpha and TCR beta constant segments. Library amplification involved two PCR steps, and the second step added sample barcodes and sequencing adapters. Libraries were sequenced on Illumina HiSeq 2500 (2x100 bp) or NovaSeq (2x150 bp). Regarding the original processing steps: Reads were demultiplexed and collapsed into UMI consensus sequences with MIGEC, and V(D)J alignment was performed with MiXCR. Vaccine-responding clonotypes were identified with edgeR using replicate PBMC samples, with FDR below 0.01 and a log2 fold change above 5 up to day 15 being required. CD4 or CD8 identity was assigned to each bulk clonotype according to whether the clonotype was present at higher abundance in the sequenced CD4 repertoire or the sequenced CD8 repertoire. TCRdb cleaned the public reads at Q25 with fastp, built clones with MiXCR and kept in-frame beta chains. Each record represents a unique CDR3 protein, reported with the most common genes and DNA among its rows. TCRdb assigned the V and J calls; the authors' analysis was not used. The sample table records about 130,000 distinct CDR3 sequences; about 7% of these occur just once. The ten biggest clones cover around 2.7% of the sample.

This sample comprised CD4+ T cells sorted from PBMCs, obtained 10 days after the first yellow fever vaccination. The TCR sequence derives from a man younger than 30 who received the YFV17D yellow fever vaccine. In this chain, TRBV11-2 is recombined with TRBJ1-1; the D region possibly corresponds to TRBD1 (5 bases align). CDR3 reads: CASSLNSIQGGTEAFF. The DNA sequence is given as TGTGCCAGCAGCTTAAATTCGATTCAGGGAGGAACTGAAGCTTTCTTT.